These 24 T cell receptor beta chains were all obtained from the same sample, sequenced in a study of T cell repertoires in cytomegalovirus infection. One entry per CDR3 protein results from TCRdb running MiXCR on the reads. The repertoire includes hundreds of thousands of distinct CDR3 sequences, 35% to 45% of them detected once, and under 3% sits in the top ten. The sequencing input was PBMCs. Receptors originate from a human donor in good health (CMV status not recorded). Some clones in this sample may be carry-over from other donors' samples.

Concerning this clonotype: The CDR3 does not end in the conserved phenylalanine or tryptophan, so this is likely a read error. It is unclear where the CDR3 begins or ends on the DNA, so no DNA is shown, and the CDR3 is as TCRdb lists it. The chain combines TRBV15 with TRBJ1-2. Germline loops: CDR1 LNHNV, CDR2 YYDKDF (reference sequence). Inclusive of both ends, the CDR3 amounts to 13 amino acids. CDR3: CATSGRANYGYTL.

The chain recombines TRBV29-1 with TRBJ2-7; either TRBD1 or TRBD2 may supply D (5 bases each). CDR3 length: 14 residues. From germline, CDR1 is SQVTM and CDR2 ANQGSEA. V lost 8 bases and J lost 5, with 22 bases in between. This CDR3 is CSPLCRDGTHEQYF. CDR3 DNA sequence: TGCAGCCCCCTTTGTCGGGACGGTACCCACGAGCAGTACTTC.

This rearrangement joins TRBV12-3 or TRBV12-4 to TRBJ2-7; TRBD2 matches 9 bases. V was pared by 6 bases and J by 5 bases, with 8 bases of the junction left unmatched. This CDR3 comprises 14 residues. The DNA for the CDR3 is TGTGCCAGCAGGGCTAGCGGGGATGTGCACGAGCAGTACTTC. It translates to CASRASGDVHEQYF.

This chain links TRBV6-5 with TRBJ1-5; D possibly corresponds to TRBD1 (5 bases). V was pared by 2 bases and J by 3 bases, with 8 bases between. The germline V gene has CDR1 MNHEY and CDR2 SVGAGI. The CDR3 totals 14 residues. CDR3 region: CASSYADTNQPQHF. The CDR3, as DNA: TGTGCCAGCAGTTACGCGGACACCAATCAGCCCCAGCATTTT.

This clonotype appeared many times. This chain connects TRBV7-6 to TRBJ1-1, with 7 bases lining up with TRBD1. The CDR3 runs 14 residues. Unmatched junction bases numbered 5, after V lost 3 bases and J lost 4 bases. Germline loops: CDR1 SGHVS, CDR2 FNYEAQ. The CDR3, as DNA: TGTGCCAGCAGCTTGGGGGGACAGACCACTGAAGCTTTCTTT. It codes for CASSLGGQTTEAFF.

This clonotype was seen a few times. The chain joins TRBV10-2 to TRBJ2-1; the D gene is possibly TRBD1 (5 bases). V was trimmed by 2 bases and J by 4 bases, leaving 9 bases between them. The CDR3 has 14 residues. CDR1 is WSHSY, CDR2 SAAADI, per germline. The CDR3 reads CASSEGARYNEQFF. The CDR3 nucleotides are TGCGCCAGCAGTGAGGGGGCAAGGTACAATGAGCAGTTCTTC.

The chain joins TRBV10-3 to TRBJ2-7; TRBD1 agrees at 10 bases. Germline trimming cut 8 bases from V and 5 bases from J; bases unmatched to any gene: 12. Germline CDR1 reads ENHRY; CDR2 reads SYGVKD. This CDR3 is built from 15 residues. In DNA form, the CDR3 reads TGTGCCATCTCGGGGGCGACAGGGGGCGGCGACGAGCAGTACTTC. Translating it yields CAISGATGGGDEQYF.

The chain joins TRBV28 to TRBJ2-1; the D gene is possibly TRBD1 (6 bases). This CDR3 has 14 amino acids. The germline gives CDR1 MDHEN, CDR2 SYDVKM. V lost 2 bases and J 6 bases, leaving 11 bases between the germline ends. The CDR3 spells CASSLTGFGNEQFF. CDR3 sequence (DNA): TGTGCCAGCAGTTTAACAGGGTTTGGCAATGAGCAGTTCTTC.

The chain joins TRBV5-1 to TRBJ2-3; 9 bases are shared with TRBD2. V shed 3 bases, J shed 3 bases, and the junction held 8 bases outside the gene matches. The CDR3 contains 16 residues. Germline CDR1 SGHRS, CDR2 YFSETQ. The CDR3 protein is CASSSMMGLATDTQYF. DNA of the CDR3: TGCGCCAGCAGCTCGATGATGGGACTAGCTACAGATACGCAGTATTTT.

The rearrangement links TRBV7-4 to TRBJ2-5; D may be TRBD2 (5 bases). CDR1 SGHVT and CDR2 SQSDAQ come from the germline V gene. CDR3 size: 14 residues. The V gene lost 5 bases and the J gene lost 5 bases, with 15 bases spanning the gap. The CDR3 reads CASSPRGRGETQYF. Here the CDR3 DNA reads TGTGCCAGCAGCCCCCGGGGTAGAGGGGAGACCCAGTACTTC.

The chain's CDR3 is CSARDPSGRIAYNEQFF. CDR3 DNA sequence: TGCAGTGCTAGAGATCCTAGCGGGAGGATCGCCTACAATGAGCAGTTCTTC. This sequence joins TRBV20-1 and TRBJ2-1, with 11 bases lining up with TRBD2. This CDR3 contains 17 residues. J was trimmed by 2 bases and V by 0 bases; bases with no gene match: 6. The germline CDR1 and CDR2 sequences are DFQATT and SNEGSKA (reference sequence).

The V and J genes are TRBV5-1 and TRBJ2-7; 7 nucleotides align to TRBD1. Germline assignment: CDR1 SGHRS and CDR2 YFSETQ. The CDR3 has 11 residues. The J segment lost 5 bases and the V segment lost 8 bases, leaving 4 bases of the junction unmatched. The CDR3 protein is CASQQGHEQYF. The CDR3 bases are TGCGCCAGTCAACAGGGGCACGAGCAGTACTTC. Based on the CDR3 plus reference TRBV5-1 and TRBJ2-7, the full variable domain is KAGVTQTPRYLIKTRGQQVTLSCSPISGHRSVSWYQQTPGQGLQFLFEYFSETQRNKGNFPGRFSGRQFSNSRSEMNVSTLELGDSALYLCASQQGHEQYFGPGTRLTVT.

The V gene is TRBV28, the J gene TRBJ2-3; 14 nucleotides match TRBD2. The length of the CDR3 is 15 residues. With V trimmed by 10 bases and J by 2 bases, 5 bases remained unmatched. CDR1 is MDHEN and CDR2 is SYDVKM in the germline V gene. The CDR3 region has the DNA TGTGCCACCAGACTAGCGGGGGGGTCCACAGATACGCAGTATTTT. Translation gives CATRLAGGSTDTQYF. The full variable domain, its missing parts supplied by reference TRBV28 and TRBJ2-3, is DVKVTQSSRYLVKRTGEKVFLECVQDMDHENMFWYRQDPGLGLRLIYFSYDVKMKEKGDIPEGYSVSREKKERFSLILESASTNQTSMYLCATRLAGGSTDTQYFGPGTRLTVL.

This CDR3 reads CGVDRGKPSYEQYF. CDR3 coding DNA: TGTGGCGTTGACAGGGGGAAGCCCTCCTACGAGCAGTACTTC. This chain connects TRBV6-1 to TRBJ2-7; the match to TRBD1 covers 9 bases. Germline assignment: CDR1 MNHNS and CDR2 SASEGT. CDR3 length: 14 residues.

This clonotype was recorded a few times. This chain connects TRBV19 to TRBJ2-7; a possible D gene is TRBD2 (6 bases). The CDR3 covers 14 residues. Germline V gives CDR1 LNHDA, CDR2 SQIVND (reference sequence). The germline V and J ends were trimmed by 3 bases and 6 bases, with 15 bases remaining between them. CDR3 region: CASSMRGIGPEQYF. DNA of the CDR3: TGTGCCAGTAGTATGCGGGGAATAGGCCCCGAGCAGTACTTC.

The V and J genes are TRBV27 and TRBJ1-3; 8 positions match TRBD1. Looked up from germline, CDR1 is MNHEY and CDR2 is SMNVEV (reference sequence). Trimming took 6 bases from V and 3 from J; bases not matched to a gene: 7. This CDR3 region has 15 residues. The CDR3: CASRPQGGIGNTIYF. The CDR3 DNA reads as TGTGCCAGCAGGCCACAGGGGGGAATTGGAAACACCATATATTTT.

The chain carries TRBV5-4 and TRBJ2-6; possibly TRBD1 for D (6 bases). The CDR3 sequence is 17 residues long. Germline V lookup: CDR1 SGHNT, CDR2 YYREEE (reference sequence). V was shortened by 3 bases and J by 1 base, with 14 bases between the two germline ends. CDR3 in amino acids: CASSSPGVFSGANVLTF. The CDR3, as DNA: TGTGCCAGCAGCTCGCCAGGGGTCTTTTCTGGGGCCAACGTCCTGACTTTC.

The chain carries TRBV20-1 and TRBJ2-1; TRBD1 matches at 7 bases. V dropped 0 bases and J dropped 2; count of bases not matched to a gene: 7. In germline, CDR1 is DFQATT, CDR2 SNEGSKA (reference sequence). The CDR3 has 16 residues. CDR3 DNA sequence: TGCAGTGCTAGAGATGTGGGCCAGGGGGCCTACAATGAGCAGTTCTTC. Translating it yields CSARDVGQGAYNEQFF.

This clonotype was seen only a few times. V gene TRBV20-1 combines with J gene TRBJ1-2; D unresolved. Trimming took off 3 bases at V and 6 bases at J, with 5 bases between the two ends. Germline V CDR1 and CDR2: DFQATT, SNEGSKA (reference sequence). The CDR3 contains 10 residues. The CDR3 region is CSASVDGYTF. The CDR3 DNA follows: TGCAGTGCTAGTGTAGATGGCTACACCTTC.

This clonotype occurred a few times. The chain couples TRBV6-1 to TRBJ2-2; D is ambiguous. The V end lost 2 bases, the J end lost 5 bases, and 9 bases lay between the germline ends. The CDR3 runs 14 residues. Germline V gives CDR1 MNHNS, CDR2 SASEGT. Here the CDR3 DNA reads TGTGCCAGCAGTGAAATTGGCGAAACCGGGGAGCTGTTTTTT. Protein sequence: CASSEIGETGELFF.

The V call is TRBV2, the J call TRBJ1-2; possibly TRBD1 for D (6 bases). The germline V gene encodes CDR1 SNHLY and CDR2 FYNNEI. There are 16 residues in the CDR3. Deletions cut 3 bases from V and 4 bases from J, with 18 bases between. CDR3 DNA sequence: TGTGCCAGCAGTGATATATTACCCGGACAGACCTATGGCTACACCTTC. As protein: CASSDILPGQTYGYTF.

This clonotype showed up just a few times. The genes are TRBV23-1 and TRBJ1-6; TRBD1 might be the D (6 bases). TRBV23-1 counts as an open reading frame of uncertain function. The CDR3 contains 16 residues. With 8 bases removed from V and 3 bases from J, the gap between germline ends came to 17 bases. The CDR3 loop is CASRRKTGLYNSPLHF. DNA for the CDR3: TGCGCCAGCCGGAGGAAAACAGGGCTCTATAATTCACCCCTCCACTTT.

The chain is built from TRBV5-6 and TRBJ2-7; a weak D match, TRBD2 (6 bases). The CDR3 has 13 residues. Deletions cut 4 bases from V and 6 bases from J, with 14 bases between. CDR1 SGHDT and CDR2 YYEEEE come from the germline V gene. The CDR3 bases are TGTGCCAGCAGCAGTGAACTAGCTCGCGAGCAGTACTTC. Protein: CASSSELAREQYF.

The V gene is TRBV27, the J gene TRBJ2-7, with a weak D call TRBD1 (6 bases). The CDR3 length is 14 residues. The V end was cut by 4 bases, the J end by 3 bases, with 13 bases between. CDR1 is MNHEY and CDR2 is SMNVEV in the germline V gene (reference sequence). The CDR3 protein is CASSSRDNLYEQYF. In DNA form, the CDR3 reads TGTGCCAGCAGTTCACGGGACAACCTCTACGAGCAGTACTTC.